The 31 T cell receptor beta chains listed next were all sequenced from one sample in a study of blood T cell repertoires in COVID-19. Some clones are missing from TCRdb's copy, which holds only in-frame ones; the method was immunoSEQ multiplex PCR. The table has 110,000 or so clones, roughly 80% seen once. Specimen: peripheral blood. Source of these receptors: a woman aged 80 or older with acute or convalescent COVID-19.

The V gene is TRBV9, the J gene TRBJ2-3; TRBD2 aligns across 8 bases. The CDR3 consists of 16 residues. J was trimmed by 0 bases and V by 8 bases; bases with no gene match: 11. The germline V gene has CDR1 SGDLS and CDR2 YYNGEE. CDR3 DNA sequence: TGTGCCAGTCGACCTAGAATAGCGGGGAGCACAGATACGCAGTATTTT. Protein product: CASRPRIAGSTDTQYF.

The gene calls are TRBV2 and TRBJ1-1; no clear D gene. The ends were cut back, 0 bases at V and 11 bases at J, with 13 bases in the middle. Germline CDR1 SNHLY, CDR2 FYNNEI. The CDR3 totals 13 residues. CDR3 loop: CASSEALVGRAFF. Here the CDR3 DNA reads TGTGCCAGCAGTGAAGCGTTGGTCGGGAGGGCTTTCTTT.

The rearrangement links TRBV5-1 to TRBJ2-3; D gene unclear. Germline V gene sequence: CDR1 SGHRS, CDR2 YFSETQ. The ends were cut back, 0 bases at V and 2 bases at J, with 10 bases in the middle. This CDR3 region has 15 residues. As DNA, the CDR3 is TGCGCCAGCAGCTTGGGAGTACTCCTCACAGATACGCAGTATTTT. This translates into CASSLGVLLTDTQYF.

V and J are TRBV19 and TRBJ2-2, with D perhaps matching TRBD1 (6 bases). Trimming stripped 4 bases from V and 0 bases from J, with 9 bases between. Per the germline V gene, CDR1 is LNHDA and CDR2 is SQIVND (reference sequence). CDR3 length equals 15 residues. The CDR3 spells CASSTAGANTGELFF. CDR3 DNA sequence: TGTGCCAGTAGTACTGCAGGGGCGAACACCGGGGAGCTGTTTTTT.

Many counts were recorded for this clone. The chain couples TRBV5-1 to TRBJ2-3; TRBD2 matches 10 bases. J lost 5 bases, V lost 3 bases, and 0 bases had no gene match. The CDR3 covers 13 residues. CDR1 and CDR2 from the germline V gene are SGHRS and YFSETQ. CDR3 protein: CASSWTSGDTQYF. CDR3 DNA sequence: TGCGCCAGCAGCTGGACTAGCGGAGATACGCAGTATTTT.

The rearrangement uses TRBV29-1 and TRBJ1-2; D is undetermined. Between the trimmed V and J ends, which lost 2 bases and 7 bases, there was a span of 14 bases. This CDR3 spans 13 amino acids. CDR1 and CDR2 from the germline V gene are SQVTM and ANQGSEA. The CDR3 nucleotides are TGCAGCGTTGAACCAGGCGCCTCCCGTGGCTACACCTTC. Protein sequence: CSVEPGASRGYTF. Using reference TRBV29-1 and TRBJ1-2 for the parts outside the CDR3, the full variable domain is SAVISQKPSRDICQRGTSLTIQCQVDSQVTMMFWYRQQPGQSLTLIATANQGSEATYESGFVIDKFPISRPNLTFSTLTVSNMSPEDSSIYLCSVEPGASRGYTFGSGTRLTVV.

CDR3 bases: TGTGCCAGCTCGCCCGGACAAGGGGCCTATGGCTACACCTTC. Protein sequence: CASSPGQGAYGYTF. This sequence joins TRBV18 and TRBJ1-2; maybe TRBD1 (5 bases). With 6 bases removed from V and 4 bases from J, the gap between germline ends came to 15 bases. The CDR3 runs 14 residues. Germline CDR1 KGHSH, CDR2 LQKENI.

V is TRBV10-1 and J is TRBJ2-3, with D possibly being TRBD1 (5 bases). Germline V gene lookup returns CDR1 WNHNN and CDR2 SYGVQD (reference sequence). The V end was cut by 0 bases, the J end by 5 bases, with 12 bases between. The CDR3 covers 15 residues. DNA for the CDR3: TGCGCCAGCAGTGAGTCTGGGGCGCAGGAAGATACGCAGTATTTT. Residues: CASSESGAQEDTQYF.

The chain couples TRBV10-2 to TRBJ1-5; D gene ambiguous. The CDR3 runs 14 residues. Germline CDR1 WSHSY, CDR2 SAAADI. The V end was cut by 4 bases, the J end by 6 bases, with 13 bases between. The CDR3 is CASSVGVLGQPQHF. CDR3 sequence (DNA): TGCGCCAGCAGTGTAGGAGTACTGGGTCAGCCCCAGCATTTT.

In regard to this clone: This specimen includes other DNA sequences encoding the same CDR3. J is TRBJ2-1 and V is TRBV27; 8 bases are shared with TRBD2. The CDR3 is 13 amino acids. J was trimmed by 6 bases and V by 6 bases; bases with no gene match: 4. Germline CDR1 reads MNHEY; CDR2 reads SMNVEV (reference sequence). CDR3 nucleotides: TGTGCCAGCAGCAGCGGGAGTGTCAATGAGCAGTTCTTC. Its protein is CASSSGSVNEQFF.

V and J are TRBV12-3 or TRBV12-4 and TRBJ1-1, with 7 bases that match TRBD1. The ends lost 7 bases at V and 4 bases at J; junction bases unmatched: 6. There are 13 residues in the CDR3. The CDR3 here is CASTLRQGTEAFF. The CDR3 bases are TGTGCCAGCACCCTGCGACAGGGCACTGAAGCTTTCTTT.

The chain carries TRBV3-1 (or the pseudogene TRBV3-2) and TRBJ1-4; 9 positions agree with TRBD1. The CDR3 is 14 amino acids. CDR1 LGHDT and CDR2 YNNKEL come from the germline V gene (reference sequence). J gave up 6 bases and V 5 bases, and 4 bases lay outside the gene matches. The CDR3 DNA is TGTGCCAGCAGCGCCCGGGACAGGGATGAAAAACTGTTTTTT. Its translation: CASSARDRDEKLFF.

The rearrangement uses TRBV2 and TRBJ1-1; D gene ambiguous. V lost 2 bases and J lost 10, with 11 bases in between. The CDR3 is made up of 12 amino acids. Germline V gene lookup returns CDR1 SNHLY and CDR2 FYNNEI. CDR3 loop: CASSELVSGAFF. The CDR3 DNA reads as TGTGCCAGCAGTGAACTCGTGAGCGGAGCTTTCTTT.

The rearrangement uses TRBV29-1 and TRBJ2-3, with TRBD2 matching over 10 bases. Germline values: CDR1 SQVTM, CDR2 ANQGSEA. The J segment lost 6 bases and the V segment lost 4 bases, leaving 10 bases of the junction unmatched. The CDR3 length is 15 residues. The CDR3 coding sequence is TGCAGCGTTGCCGGGACTAGCGTGGCCCTCGATACGCAGTATTTT. It specifies CSVAGTSVALDTQYF.

The chain is built from TRBV19 and TRBJ1-3; 7 bases agree with TRBD1. V shed 4 bases, J shed 2 bases, and the junction held 14 bases outside the gene matches. In germline, CDR1 is LNHDA, CDR2 SQIVND (reference sequence). The CDR3 contains 18 residues. The DNA of the CDR3 is TGTGCCAGTAGTACACAACTGCGACAGGGTAACGCTGGAAACACCATATATTTT. This encodes CASSTQLRQGNAGNTIYF.

This chain joins TRBV24-1 and TRBJ2-2; 8 bases align to TRBD2. The V and J ends lost 10 bases and 2 bases, in that order; junction bases with no gene match: 2. This CDR3 has 13 residues. From germline, CDR1 is KGHDR and CDR2 SFDVKD. The CDR3 sequence: CATGLENTGELFF. In nucleotides, the CDR3 is TGTGCCACGGGACTAGAAAACACCGGGGAGCTGTTTTTT.

This clone was recorded once. The gene calls are TRBV6-5 and TRBJ2-5, with TRBD2 matching over 10 bases. V lost 8 bases, J lost 3 bases, and 6 bases stayed unmatched. The CDR3 loop spans 14 amino acids. CDR1 MNHEY and CDR2 SVGAGI come from the germline V gene. In nucleotides, the CDR3 is TGTGCCAGCGGACTAGCGGATCTGAAAGAGACCCAGTACTTC. Protein product: CASGLADLKETQYF.

The chain links TRBV10-2 to TRBJ2-2; 8 positions agree with TRBD1. The CDR3 contains 14 residues. Germline V gene sequence: CDR1 WSHSY, CDR2 SAAADI. The V segment lost 8 bases and the J segment 3 bases; nucleotides outside the gene matches: 5. CDR3 coding DNA: TGCGCCAGCGGAACACAGGGGGACACCGGGGAGCTGTTTTTT. Protein product: CASGTQGDTGELFF.

The rearrangement uses TRBV2 and TRBJ1-2, with D possibly matching TRBD1 (6 bases). Germline V gene sequence: CDR1 SNHLY, CDR2 FYNNEI. Between the trimmed V and J ends, which lost 5 bases and 4 bases, there was a span of 8 bases. The CDR3 contains 12 residues. The CDR3 DNA reads TGTGCCAGCAGTCCGGACAGCTATGGCTACACCTTC. Protein: CASSPDSYGYTF.

This chain uses TRBV7-9 with TRBJ2-7; 8 bases match TRBD2. This CDR3 comprises 15 residues. Germline loops: CDR1 SEHNR, CDR2 FQNEAQ (reference sequence). J lost 1 base, V lost 3 bases, and 5 bases had no gene match. Here the CDR3 reads CASSFGLAESYEQYF. The CDR3 DNA sequence: TGTGCCAGCAGCTTTGGACTAGCTGAGTCCTACGAGCAGTACTTC.

The chain has TRBV3-1 (or the pseudogene TRBV3-2) and TRBJ1-4; unclear D gene. The V gene's germline CDR1 is LGHDT and CDR2 YNNKEL (reference sequence). Trimming left V 0 bases short and J 2 bases short, with 7 bases between. There are 15 residues in the CDR3. CDR3 loop: CASSQEALTNEKLFF. DNA for the CDR3: TGTGCCAGCAGCCAAGAAGCACTGACTAATGAAAAACTGTTTTTT.

This chain links TRBV5-1 with TRBJ2-2; the D gene could be TRBD1 or TRBD2 (6 bases each). Germline V lookup: CDR1 SGHRS, CDR2 YFSETQ. The V end lost 4 bases, the J end lost 5 bases, and 15 bases lay between the germline ends. The CDR3 length is 15 residues. CDR3 DNA: TGCGCCAGCAGCCTGGGACAAGGACTAACCGGGGAGCTGTTTTTT. This encodes CASSLGQGLTGELFF.

The chain combines TRBV11-3 with TRBJ2-5, with D possibly TRBD1 on 7 matching bases. Germline V CDR1 and CDR2: SGHNT, YENEEA. Trimming removed 4 bases at V and 4 bases at J, with 16 bases between. The CDR3 extends over 15 amino acids. CDR3 in DNA: TGTGCCAGCAGCTCCGGAGGGCAGGGGGGAGAGACCCAGTACTTC. It specifies CASSSGGQGGETQYF.

The chain joins TRBV30 to TRBJ2-5, with 10 bases matching TRBD2. Unmatched junction bases numbered 4, after V lost 0 bases and J lost 0 bases. CDR3 size: 16 residues. CDR1 is GTSNPN, CDR2 SVGIG, per germline (reference sequence). In DNA form, the CDR3 reads TGTGCCTGGAGTGTACTGGGGACTAGCGACCAAGAGACCCAGTACTTC. Protein: CAWSVLGTSDQETQYF.

The chain carries TRBV6-6 and TRBJ2-1; D may be TRBD2 (7 bases). The length of the CDR3 is 14 residues. CDR1 is MNHNY, CDR2 SVGAGI, per germline (reference sequence). Trimming pared 5 bases from V and 4 bases from J, leaving 12 bases between. The CDR3 is CASSPRGQYNEQFF. The CDR3 DNA reads TGTGCCAGCAGTCCGCGGGGGCAGTACAATGAGCAGTTCTTC.

The gene calls are TRBV7-2 and TRBJ2-7; unclear D gene. CDR1 and CDR2 from the germline V gene are SGHTA and FQGNSA. CDR3 length: 13 residues. Trimming removed 1 base from V and 3 bases from J, with 7 bases in between. CDR3 DNA: TGTGCCAGCAGCTTAGAGCTCTTCTACGAGCAGTACTTC. Protein sequence: CASSLELFYEQYF.

This rearrangement joins TRBV27 to TRBJ1-6; 8 bases are shared with TRBD1. Germline V gives CDR1 MNHEY, CDR2 SMNVEV (reference sequence). Trimming at V came to 2 bases and at J to 5 bases, leaving 8 bases not matched to a gene. The CDR3 covers 17 residues. The CDR3 DNA follows: TGTGCCAGCAGTTTACGGCGACAGGGGTGGGATAATTCACCCCTCCACTTT. Protein product: CASSLRRQGWDNSPLHF.

V usage is TRBV29-1 and J usage is TRBJ1-5; D is perhaps TRBD1 (6 bases). V lost 4 bases to trimming and J lost 5 bases, with 12 bases between them. CDR3 length: 13 residues. Germline CDR1 is SQVTM and CDR2 is ANQGSEA. Here the CDR3 reads CSVAQGWDQPQHF. CDR3 bases: TGCAGCGTTGCACAGGGTTGGGATCAGCCCCAGCATTTT.

J is TRBJ2-2 and V is TRBV19, with TRBD2 matching 11 bases. The CDR3 sequence is 17 residues long. Germline V gene lookup returns CDR1 LNHDA and CDR2 SQIVND (reference sequence). V gave up 5 bases and J gave up 5 bases; unmatched junction bases: 10. Here the CDR3 DNA reads TGTGCCAGTAGTTCCCACGGGCGGACTAGCGGGACCGGGGAGCTGTTTTTT. Protein sequence: CASSSHGRTSGTGELFF.

The chain joins TRBV19 to TRBJ1-2, with D possibly matching TRBD1 (5 bases). Between the trimmed V and J ends, which lost 3 bases and 3 bases, there was a span of 14 bases. CDR3 length: 15 residues. CDR1 and CDR2 from the germline V gene are LNHDA and SQIVND (reference sequence). CDR3 DNA: TGTGCCAGTAGTATTACCCGGGGGGTTCACTATGGCTACACCTTC. It yields the protein CASSITRGVHYGYTF.

This sequence joins TRBV7-2 and TRBJ2-5; 12 bases line up with TRBD2. The CDR3 contains 15 residues. J was trimmed by 0 bases and V by 8 bases; bases with no gene match: 4. The germline V gene has CDR1 SGHTA and CDR2 FQGNSA. The CDR3 coding sequence is TGTGCCAGCGGTGGGACTAGCGGGTACCAAGAGACCCAGTACTTC. Amino acids: CASGGTSGYQETQYF.